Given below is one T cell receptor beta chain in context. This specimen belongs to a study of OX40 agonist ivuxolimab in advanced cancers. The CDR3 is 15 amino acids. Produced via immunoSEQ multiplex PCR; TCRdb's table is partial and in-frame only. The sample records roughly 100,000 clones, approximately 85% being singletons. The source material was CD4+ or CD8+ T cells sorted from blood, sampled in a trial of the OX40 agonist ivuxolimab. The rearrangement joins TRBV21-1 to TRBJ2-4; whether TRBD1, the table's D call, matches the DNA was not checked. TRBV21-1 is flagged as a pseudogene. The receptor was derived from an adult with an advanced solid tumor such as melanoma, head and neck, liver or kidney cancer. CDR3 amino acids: CASSAHREKRNIQYF. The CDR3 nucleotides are TGTGCCAGCAGCGCCCACAGGGAGAAGAGGAACATTCAGTACTTC.